Below, 11 T cell receptor beta chains from the same sample are listed, as sequenced in a study of cytomegalovirus exposure and HLA in healthy donors. Use of 60 Vbeta and 13 Jbeta primers characterized the PCR. TCRdb's copy holds only in-frame clones and misses some; the assay was immunoSEQ multiplex PCR. This table holds around 200,000 clones, over 80% found once. Sequencing was done on a sample of PBMCs. All receptors derive from a woman in her forties or fifties in good health and CMV-seropositive.

The chain couples TRBV28 to TRBJ1-1; D is possibly TRBD1 (6 bases). The length of the CDR3 is 15 residues. Trimming left V 6 bases short and J 1 base short, with 15 bases between. Germline-derived CDR1 and CDR2 are MDHEN and SYDVKM. The CDR3 is CASSIQTGANTEAFF. The CDR3 DNA reads TGTGCCAGCAGCATTCAGACAGGCGCGAACACTGAAGCTTTCTTT.

The V and J genes are TRBV11-3 and TRBJ2-7, with 7 bases fitting TRBD1. V was clipped by 1 base and J by 2 bases; unmatched bases: 5. Germline V CDR1 and CDR2: SGHNT, YENEEA. The CDR3 loop spans 15 amino acids. DNA of the CDR3: TGTGCCAGCAGCTTAGGTACAGGGGCGCCCTACGAGCAGTACTTC. Translating it yields CASSLGTGAPYEQYF.

The chain uses TRBV6-1 and TRBJ2-1, with D tentatively TRBD1 (6 bases). The germline CDR1 and CDR2 sequences are MNHNS and SASEGT. The CDR3 covers 15 residues. The ends were cut back, 6 bases at V and 9 bases at J, with 21 bases in the middle. The CDR3 sequence is CASSDHSRGEGEQFF. The CDR3 nucleotides are TGTGCCAGCAGCGACCACTCCAGGGGTGAAGGTGAGCAGTTCTTC.

The chain links TRBV5-1 to TRBJ1-2; no reliable D call. The germline V and J ends were trimmed by 0 bases and 8 bases, with 8 bases remaining between them. The germline CDR1 and CDR2 sequences are SGHRS and YFSETQ. The CDR3 contains 12 residues. CDR3 coding DNA: TGCGCCAGCAGCTTGGGACCGGGGGGCTACACCTTC. Translation gives CASSLGPGGYTF.

The rearrangement uses TRBV19 and TRBJ1-1; 7 positions agree with TRBD1. The CDR3 is made up of 17 amino acids. Per germline, CDR1 LNHDA and CDR2 SQIVND (reference sequence). J lost 0 bases, V lost 3 bases, and 10 bases had no gene match. The DNA of the CDR3 is TGTGCCAGTAGTATTATTTGGGACAGAACTATGAACACTGAAGCTTTCTTT. Protein product: CASSIIWDRTMNTEAFF.

In this sample, this clone turned up a few times. V usage is TRBV7-9 and J usage is TRBJ1-1; 10 bases align to TRBD1. Trimming removed 2 bases from V and 5 bases from J; junction bases left unmatched: 5. The germline V gene has CDR1 SEHNR and CDR2 FQNEAQ (reference sequence). The CDR3 is 15 amino acids. The CDR3 DNA follows: TGTGCCAGCAGCTTACTTCGGGACAGGGGTACTGAAGCTTTCTTT. Translation gives CASSLLRDRGTEAFF.

About this clone: A much larger clonotype is one base distant, so this may be a read error. The same CDR3 arises from other DNA sequences in this sample as well. This chain links TRBV7-2 with TRBJ1-5; no clear D. V shed 2 bases and J shed 2 bases, with 4 bases lying between them. Germline V gene sequence: CDR1 SGHTA, CDR2 FQGNSA. CDR3 length: 13 residues. The CDR3 here is CASSLQGNQPQHF. The CDR3 DNA is TGTGCCAGCAGCTTACAGGGCAATCAGCCCCAGCATTTT.

The rearrangement links TRBV28 to TRBJ1-2; 9 bases are shared with TRBD1. V lost 8 bases to trimming and J lost 8 bases; unmatched junction nucleotides: 9. The CDR3 has 13 residues. Germline-derived CDR1 and CDR2 are MDHEN and SYDVKM. Here the CDR3 reads CASGSQGARGYTF. The DNA of the CDR3 is TGTGCCAGCGGTTCACAGGGGGCACGGGGCTACACCTTC.

The chain combines TRBV5-1 with TRBJ2-7; TRBD1 agrees at 7 bases. The J segment lost 3 bases and the V segment lost 5 bases, leaving 14 bases of the junction unmatched. CDR3 length: 16 amino acids. Germline V gene sequence: CDR1 SGHRS, CDR2 YFSETQ. In DNA form, the CDR3 reads TGCGCCAGCAGGCGCTTGCCCACAGGGGATTACTACGAGCAGTACTTC. Translating it yields CASRRLPTGDYYEQYF.

V usage is TRBV14 and J usage is TRBJ2-3; TRBD1 might be the D (6 bases). From germline, CDR1 is SGHDN and CDR2 FVKESK. With 1 base removed from V and 2 bases from J, the gap between germline ends came to 16 bases. This CDR3 is built from 17 residues. DNA for the CDR3: TGTGCCAGCAGCCAAGGTATCCCAGGGGAAATCACAGATACGCAGTATTTT. Encoded protein: CASSQGIPGEITDTQYF.

The rearrangement uses TRBV19 and TRBJ1-6; D not certain. This CDR3 has 16 amino acids. CDR1 is LNHDA, CDR2 SQIVND, per germline (reference sequence). V lost 3 bases, J lost 0 bases, and 9 bases lay in between. CDR3 nucleotides: TGTGCCAGTAGTATTTACGGGAGCTCCTATAATTCACCCCTCCACTTT. This codes for CASSIYGSSYNSPLHF.